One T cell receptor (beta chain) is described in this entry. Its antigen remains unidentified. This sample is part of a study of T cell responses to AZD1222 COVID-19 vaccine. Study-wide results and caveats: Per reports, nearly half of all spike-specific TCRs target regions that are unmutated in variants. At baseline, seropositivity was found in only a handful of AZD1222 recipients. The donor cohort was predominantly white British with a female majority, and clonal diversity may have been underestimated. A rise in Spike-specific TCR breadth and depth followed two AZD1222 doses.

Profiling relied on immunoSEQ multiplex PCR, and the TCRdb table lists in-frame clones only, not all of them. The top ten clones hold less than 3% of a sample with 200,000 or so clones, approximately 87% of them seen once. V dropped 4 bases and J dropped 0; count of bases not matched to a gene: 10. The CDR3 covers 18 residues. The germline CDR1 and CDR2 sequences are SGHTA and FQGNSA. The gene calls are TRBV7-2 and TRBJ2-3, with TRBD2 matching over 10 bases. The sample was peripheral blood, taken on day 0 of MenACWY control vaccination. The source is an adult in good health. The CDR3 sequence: CASSWLPPSGGSTDTQYF. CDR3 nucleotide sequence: TGTGCCAGCAGCTGGTTACCCCCTAGCGGGGGTAGCACAGATACGCAGTATTTT.